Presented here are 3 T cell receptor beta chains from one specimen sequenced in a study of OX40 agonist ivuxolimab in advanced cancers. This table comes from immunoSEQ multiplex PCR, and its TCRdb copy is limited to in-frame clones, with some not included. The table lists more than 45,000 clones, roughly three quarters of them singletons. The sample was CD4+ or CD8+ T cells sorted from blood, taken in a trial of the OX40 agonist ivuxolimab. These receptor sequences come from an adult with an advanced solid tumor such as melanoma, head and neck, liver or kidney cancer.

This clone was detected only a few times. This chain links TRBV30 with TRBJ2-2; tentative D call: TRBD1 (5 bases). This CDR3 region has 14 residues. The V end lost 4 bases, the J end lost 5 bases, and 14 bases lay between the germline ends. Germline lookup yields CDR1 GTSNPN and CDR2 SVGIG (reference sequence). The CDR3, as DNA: TGTGCCTGGACGGTCTCCGCAGGGACCGGGGAGCTGTTTTTT. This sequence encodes CAWTVSAGTGELFF.

As DNA, the CDR3 is TGCGCCAGCAGCTTGGTAGGGTCCGTCACTGAAGCTTTCTTT. It encodes CASSLVGSVTEAFF. The chain couples TRBV5-1 to TRBJ1-1, with no clear D. The germline V gene encodes CDR1 SGHRS and CDR2 YFSETQ. This CDR3 spans 14 amino acids. V was clipped by 0 bases and J by 4 bases, with 10 bases between them.

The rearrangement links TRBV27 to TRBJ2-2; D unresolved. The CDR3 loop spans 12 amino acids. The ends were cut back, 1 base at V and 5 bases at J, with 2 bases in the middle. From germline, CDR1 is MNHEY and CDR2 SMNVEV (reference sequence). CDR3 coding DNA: TGTGCCAGCAGTTTATTAACCGGGGAGCTGTTTTTT. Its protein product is CASSLLTGELFF.